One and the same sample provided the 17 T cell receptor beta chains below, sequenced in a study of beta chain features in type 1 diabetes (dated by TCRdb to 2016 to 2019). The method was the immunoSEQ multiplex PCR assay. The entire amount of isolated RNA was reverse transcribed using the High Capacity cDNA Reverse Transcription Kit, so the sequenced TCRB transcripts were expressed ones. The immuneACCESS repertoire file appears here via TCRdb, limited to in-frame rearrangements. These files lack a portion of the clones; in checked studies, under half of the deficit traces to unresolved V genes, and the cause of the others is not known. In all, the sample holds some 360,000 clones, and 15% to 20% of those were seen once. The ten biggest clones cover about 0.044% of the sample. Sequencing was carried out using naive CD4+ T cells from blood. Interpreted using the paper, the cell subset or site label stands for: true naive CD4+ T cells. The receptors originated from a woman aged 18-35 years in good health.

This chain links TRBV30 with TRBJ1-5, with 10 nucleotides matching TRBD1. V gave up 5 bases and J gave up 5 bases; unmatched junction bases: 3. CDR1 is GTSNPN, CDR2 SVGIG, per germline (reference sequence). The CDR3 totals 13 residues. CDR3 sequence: CAWDGQGDQPQHF. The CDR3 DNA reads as TGTGCCTGGGATGGACAGGGGGATCAGCCCCAGCATTTT.

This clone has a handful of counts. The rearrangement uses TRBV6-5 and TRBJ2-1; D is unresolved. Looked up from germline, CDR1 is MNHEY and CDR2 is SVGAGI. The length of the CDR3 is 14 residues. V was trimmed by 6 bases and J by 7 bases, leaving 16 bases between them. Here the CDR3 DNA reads TGTGCCAGCAGCCGAACCTTTAACCGGAATGAGCAGTTCTTC. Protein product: CASSRTFNRNEQFF.

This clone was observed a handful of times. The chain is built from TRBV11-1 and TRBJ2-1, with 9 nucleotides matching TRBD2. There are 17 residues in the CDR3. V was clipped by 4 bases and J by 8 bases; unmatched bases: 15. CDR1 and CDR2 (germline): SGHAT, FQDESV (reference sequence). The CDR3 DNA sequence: TGTGCCAGCAGCTCCACTGTAGGTCGAGCGGGGGGTGATGAGCAGTTCTTC. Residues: CASSSTVGRAGGDEQFF. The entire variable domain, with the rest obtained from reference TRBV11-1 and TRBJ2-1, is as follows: EAEVAQSPRYKITEKSQAVAFWCDPISGHATLYWYRQILGQGPELLVQFQDESVVDDSQLPKDRFSAERLKGVDSTLKIQPAELGDSAMYLCASSSTVGRAGGDEQFFGPGTRLTVL.

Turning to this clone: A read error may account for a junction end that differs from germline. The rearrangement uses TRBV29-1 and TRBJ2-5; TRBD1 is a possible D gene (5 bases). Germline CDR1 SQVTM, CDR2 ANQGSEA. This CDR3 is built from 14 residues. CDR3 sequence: CSVGGRARKEAQYF. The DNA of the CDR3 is TGCAGCGTTGGTGGCAGGGCACGGAAAGAGGCCCAGTACTTC.

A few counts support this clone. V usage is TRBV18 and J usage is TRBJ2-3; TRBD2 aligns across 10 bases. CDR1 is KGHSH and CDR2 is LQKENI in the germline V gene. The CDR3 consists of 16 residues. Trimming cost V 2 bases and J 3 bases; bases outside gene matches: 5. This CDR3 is CASSPRNSGGTDTQYF. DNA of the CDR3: TGTGCCAGCTCACCAAGAAATAGCGGGGGGACAGATACGCAGTATTTT.

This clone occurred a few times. CDR3 residues: CSVGGGQLNIQYF. As DNA, the CDR3 is TGCAGCGTTGGGGGTGGACAGTTAAACATTCAGTACTTC. The chain employs TRBV29-1 and TRBJ2-4, with TRBD1 as a possible D gene (6 bases). The length of the CDR3 is 13 residues. V lost 4 bases, J lost 6 bases, and 13 bases lay in between. Germline CDR1 and CDR2: SQVTM and ANQGSEA.

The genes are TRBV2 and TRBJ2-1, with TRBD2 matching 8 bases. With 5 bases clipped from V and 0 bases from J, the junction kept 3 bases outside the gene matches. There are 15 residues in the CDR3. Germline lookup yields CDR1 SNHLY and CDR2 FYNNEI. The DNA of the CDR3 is TGTGCCAGCAGTAGGGGGACTAGCTCCTACAATGAGCAGTTCTTC. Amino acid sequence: CASSRGTSSYNEQFF.

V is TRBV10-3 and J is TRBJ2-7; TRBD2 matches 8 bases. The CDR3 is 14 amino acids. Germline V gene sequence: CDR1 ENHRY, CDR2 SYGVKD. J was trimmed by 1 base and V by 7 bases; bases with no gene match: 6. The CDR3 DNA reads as TGTGCCATCAACACAGCGGGAGATTCCTACGAGCAGTACTTC. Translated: CAINTAGDSYEQYF.

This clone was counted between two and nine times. The CDR3 coding sequence is TGCGCCAGCAGCCAGAAGTGGGGGGGCCTTGATACGCAGTATTTT. Amino acids: CASSQKWGGLDTQYF. The gene calls are TRBV4-3 and TRBJ2-3, with D possibly TRBD2 on 7 matching bases. The CDR3 covers 15 residues. Germline V CDR1 and CDR2: LGHNA, YSLEER. The V end was cut by 3 bases, the J end by 6 bases, with 16 bases between.

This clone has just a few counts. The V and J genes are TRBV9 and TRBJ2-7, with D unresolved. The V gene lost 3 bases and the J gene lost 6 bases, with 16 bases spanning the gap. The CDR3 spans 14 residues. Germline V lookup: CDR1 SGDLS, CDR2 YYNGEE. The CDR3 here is CASSAHGSALEQYF. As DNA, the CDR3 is TGTGCCAGCAGCGCCCACGGGTCTGCTCTCGAGCAGTACTTC.

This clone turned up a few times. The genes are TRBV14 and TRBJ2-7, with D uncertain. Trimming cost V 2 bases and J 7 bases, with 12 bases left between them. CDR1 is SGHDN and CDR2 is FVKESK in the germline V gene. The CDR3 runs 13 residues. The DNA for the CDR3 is TGTGCCAGCAGCCAATCAGTGACTCAAGAGCAGTACTTC. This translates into CASSQSVTQEQYF. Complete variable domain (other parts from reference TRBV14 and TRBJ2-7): EAGVTQFPSHSVIEKGQTVTLRCDPISGHDNLYWYRRVMGKEIKFLLHFVKESKQDESGMPNNRFLAERTGGTYSTLKVQPAELEDSGVYFCASSQSVTQEQYFGPGTRLTVT.

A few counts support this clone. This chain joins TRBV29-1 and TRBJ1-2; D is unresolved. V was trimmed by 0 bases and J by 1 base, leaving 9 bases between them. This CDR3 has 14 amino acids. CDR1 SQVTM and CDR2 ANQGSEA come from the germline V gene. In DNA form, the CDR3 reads TGCAGCGTTGAAGACCCCAGGAATAACTATGGCTACACCTTC. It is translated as CSVEDPRNNYGYTF.

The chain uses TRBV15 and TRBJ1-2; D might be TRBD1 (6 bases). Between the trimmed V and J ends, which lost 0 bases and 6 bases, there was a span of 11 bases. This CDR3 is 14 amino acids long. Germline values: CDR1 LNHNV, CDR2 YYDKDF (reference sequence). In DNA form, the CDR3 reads TGTGCCACCAGCAGAGATGGCAGGGGAGATGGCTACACCTTC. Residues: CATSRDGRGDGYTF.

CDR3 protein: CAIAPDRGIQPQHF. The CDR3, as DNA: TGTGCCATAGCTCCGGACAGGGGTATTCAGCCCCAGCATTTT. This chain connects TRBV10-3 to TRBJ1-5; 9 bases line up with TRBD1. After removal of 9 bases from V and 6 bases from J, the junction contained 9 bases not matched to a gene. This CDR3 contains 14 residues. Germline CDR1 ENHRY, CDR2 SYGVKD.

In DNA form, the CDR3 reads TGTGCCATCAGTGACGCCCGAGGGACAGAATATGGCTACACCTTC. It specifies CAISDARGTEYGYTF. The rearrangement uses TRBV10-3 and TRBJ1-2, with 7 bases aligning to TRBD1. V gave up 3 bases and J gave up 5 bases; unmatched junction bases: 9. There are 15 residues in the CDR3. Germline loops: CDR1 ENHRY, CDR2 SYGVKD.

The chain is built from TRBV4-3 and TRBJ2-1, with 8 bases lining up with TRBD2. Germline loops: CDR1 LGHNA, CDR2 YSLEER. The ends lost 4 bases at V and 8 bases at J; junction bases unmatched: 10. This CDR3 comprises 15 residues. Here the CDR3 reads CASSPSGGLRDEQFF. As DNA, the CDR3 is TGCGCCAGCAGCCCCAGCGGGGGTCTCCGGGATGAGCAGTTCTTC.

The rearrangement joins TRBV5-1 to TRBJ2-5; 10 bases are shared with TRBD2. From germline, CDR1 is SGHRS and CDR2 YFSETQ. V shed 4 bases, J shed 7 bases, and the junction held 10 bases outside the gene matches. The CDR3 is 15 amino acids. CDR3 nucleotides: TGCGCCAGCAGCATAAGTCTAGCGGGAGAGGGGACCCAGTACTTC. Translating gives CASSISLAGEGTQYF.